This record concerns one T cell receptor (beta chain) sequence. This record belongs to a study of T cells after yellow fever vaccination. Study overall: SMART-Seq v4 Ultra Low Input prepared the low-cell-number fractions.

Germline-derived CDR1 and CDR2 are SGHVS and FQNEAQ. The CDR3 runs 17 residues. Trimming cost V 7 bases and J 4 bases; bases outside gene matches: 14. TCRdb fed the 5' RACE reads into MiXCR, producing one record per CDR3 protein. The table records about 340,000 distinct CDR3 sequences, roughly an eighth of them present only once. V is TRBV7-8 and J is TRBJ1-1, with 11 nucleotides matching TRBD1. This specimen consisted of CD4+ T cells sorted from PBMCs, obtained 15 days after the yellow fever booster vaccination. The receptor was isolated from a man younger than 35 who received the YFV17D yellow fever vaccine. The DNA of the CDR3 is TGTGCCAGCACACAACCGCCGGGGACAGGGGGTAGCACTGAAGCTTTCTTT. This codes for CASTQPPGTGGSTEAFF. The full variable domain, completed using reference TRBV7-8 and TRBJ1-1, is GAGVSQSPRYKVAKRGQDVALRCDPISGHVSLFWYQQALGQGPEFLTYFQNEAQLDKSGLPSDRFFAERPEGSVSTLKIQRTQQEDSAVYLCASTQPPGTGGSTEAFFGQGTRLTVV.